Detailed here is one T cell receptor beta chain. In the source study's methods: Nucleated cell counts were estimated from reference gene primer amplification. The protocol was immunoSEQ multiplex PCR, while the TCRdb copy is restricted to in-frame clones and leaves out a portion. V and J calls and clone size are given by that table; D and trimming were obtained from the DNA. This table holds approximately 250,000 clones, 86% found once. The CDR3 has 12 residues. V was pared by 7 bases and J by 6 bases, with 13 bases between. Germline loops: CDR1 MNHEY, CDR2 SMNVEV (reference sequence). The sample is drawn from a study of blood T cell repertoires in COVID-19. Seattle patients were enrolled during active infection and followed longitudinally.

The chain couples TRBV27 to TRBJ2-7, with D possibly matching TRBD1 (5 bases). This receptor was identified in a woman in her 70s with COVID-19, enrolled during active disease. The specimen sequenced was peripheral blood. The CDR3 reads CASTNSGAEQYF. The CDR3 DNA follows: TGTGCCAGCACCAATAGTGGGGCCGAGCAGTACTTC.